This T cell receptor beta chain comes out of a study of blood T cell repertoires in COVID-19. Measured with immunoSEQ multiplex PCR; TCRdb has only the in-frame clones, and not every one. This table has 200,000 to 300,000 clones, around 90% appearing once. This CDR3 spans 15 amino acids. Per germline, CDR1 MNHEY and CDR2 SVGAGI. Trimming removed 0 bases at V and 2 bases at J, with 10 bases between. The TCR sequence derives from a woman aged 25-40 years with acute COVID-19. The rearrangement uses TRBV6-5 and TRBJ1-1; the D gene is possibly TRBD1 (6 bases). The sequenced sample was PBMCs or T cells enriched from blood (not recorded which). For the CDR3, the DNA is TGTGCCAGCAGTTACTCCCAGGGGCCAAACACTGAAGCTTTCTTT. It yields the protein CASSYSQGPNTEAFF.